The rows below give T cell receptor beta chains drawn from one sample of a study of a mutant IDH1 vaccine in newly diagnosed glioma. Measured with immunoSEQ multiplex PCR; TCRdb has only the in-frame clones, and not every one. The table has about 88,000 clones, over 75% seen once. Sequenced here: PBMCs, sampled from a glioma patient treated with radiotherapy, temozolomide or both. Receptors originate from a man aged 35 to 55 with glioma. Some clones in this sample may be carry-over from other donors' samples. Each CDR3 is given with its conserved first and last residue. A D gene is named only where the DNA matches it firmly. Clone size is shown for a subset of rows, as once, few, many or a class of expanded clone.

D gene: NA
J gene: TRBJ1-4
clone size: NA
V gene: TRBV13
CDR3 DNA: TGTGCCAGCAGCTCATCCGACGTTAGGGGTGAAAAACTGTTTTTT
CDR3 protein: CASSSSDVRGEKLFF

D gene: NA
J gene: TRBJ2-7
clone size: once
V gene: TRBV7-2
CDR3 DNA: TGTGCCAGCAGCTTCTTCGTCGGGGGATCGTACGAGCAGTACTTC
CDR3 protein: CASSFFVGGSYEQYF

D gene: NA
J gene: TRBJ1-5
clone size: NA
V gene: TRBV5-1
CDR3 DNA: TGCGCCAGCATCAATAGAGAAGGGGGTGGGCGTCAGCCCCAGCATTTT
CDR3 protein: CASINREGGGRQPQHF

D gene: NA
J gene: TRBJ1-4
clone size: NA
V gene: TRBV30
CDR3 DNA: TGTGCCTGGAGCTCCCCCGGCTCCTTACAAGAAAAACTGTTTTTT
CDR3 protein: CAWSSPGSLQEKLFF

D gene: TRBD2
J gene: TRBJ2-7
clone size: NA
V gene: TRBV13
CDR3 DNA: TGTGCCAGCAGCTCGACGGGACTAGCGGGGGACGAGCAGTACTTC
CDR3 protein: CASSSTGLAGDEQYF

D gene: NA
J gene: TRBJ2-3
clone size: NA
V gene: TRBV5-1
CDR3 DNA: TGCGCCAGCAGCTTCCTAGGTGGCACAGATACGCAGTATTTT
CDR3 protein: CASSFLGGTDTQYF

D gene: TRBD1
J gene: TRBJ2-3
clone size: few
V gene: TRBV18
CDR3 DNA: TGTGCCAGCTCTGCCGGGACAGGGGATCGTGATACGCAGTATTTT
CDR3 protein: CASSAGTGDRDTQYF

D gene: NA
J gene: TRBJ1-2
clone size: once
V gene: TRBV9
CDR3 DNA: TGTGCCAGCAGCGGATCAGGACCCGCCGACCCCTATGGCTACACCTTC
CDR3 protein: CASSGSGPADPYGYTF

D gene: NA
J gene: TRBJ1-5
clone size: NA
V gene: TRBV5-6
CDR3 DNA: TGTGCCAGCAGCAGCCTGCGGACCCCCAATCAGCCCCAGCATTTT
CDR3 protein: CASSSLRTPNQPQHF

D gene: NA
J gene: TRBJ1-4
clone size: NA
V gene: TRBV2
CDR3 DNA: TGTGCCAGCCTATCTGTAATTGGGAAGGGTGGTGAAAAACTGTTTTTT
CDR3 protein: CASLSVIGKGGEKLFF

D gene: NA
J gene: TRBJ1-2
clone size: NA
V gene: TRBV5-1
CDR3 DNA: TGCGCCAGCAGCTTCCTCAACGGGGACTATGGCTACACCTTC
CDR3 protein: CASSFLNGDYGYTF

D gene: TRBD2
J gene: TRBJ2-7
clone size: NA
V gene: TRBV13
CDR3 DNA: TGTGCCAGCAGCCTTAGCGGGGGGGCCGGGGAGCAGTACTTC
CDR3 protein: CASSLSGGAGEQYF